This TCR beta chain comes out of a study of cytomegalovirus exposure and HLA in healthy donors. The study, taken as a whole, reports: CMV antigen specificity of a few CMV-associated chains was confirmed in vitro. In an earlier analysis, about 90% or about 30%: the productive usage of most TCR beta V segments.

Use of 60 Vbeta and 13 Jbeta primers characterized the PCR. Some clones are missing from TCRdb's copy, which holds only in-frame ones; the method was immunoSEQ multiplex PCR. The sample lists 100,000 to 150,000 clones, over 60% seen once, with around 13% in the top ten. The CDR3 loop spans 15 amino acids. Germline assignment: CDR1 SGHAT and CDR2 FQNNGV. V dropped 0 bases and J dropped 4; count of bases not matched to a gene: 2. Note on this clone: Its target is not known.

The rearrangement joins TRBV11-2 to TRBJ2-7; 11 nucleotides match TRBD2. Specimen: PBMCs. This receptor was taken from a woman aged 40 to 55 in good health and CMV-seropositive. The DNA for the CDR3 is TGTGCCAGCAGCTTAGAAACTAGCGGGAGTTACGAGCAGTACTTC. It translates to CASSLETSGSYEQYF.